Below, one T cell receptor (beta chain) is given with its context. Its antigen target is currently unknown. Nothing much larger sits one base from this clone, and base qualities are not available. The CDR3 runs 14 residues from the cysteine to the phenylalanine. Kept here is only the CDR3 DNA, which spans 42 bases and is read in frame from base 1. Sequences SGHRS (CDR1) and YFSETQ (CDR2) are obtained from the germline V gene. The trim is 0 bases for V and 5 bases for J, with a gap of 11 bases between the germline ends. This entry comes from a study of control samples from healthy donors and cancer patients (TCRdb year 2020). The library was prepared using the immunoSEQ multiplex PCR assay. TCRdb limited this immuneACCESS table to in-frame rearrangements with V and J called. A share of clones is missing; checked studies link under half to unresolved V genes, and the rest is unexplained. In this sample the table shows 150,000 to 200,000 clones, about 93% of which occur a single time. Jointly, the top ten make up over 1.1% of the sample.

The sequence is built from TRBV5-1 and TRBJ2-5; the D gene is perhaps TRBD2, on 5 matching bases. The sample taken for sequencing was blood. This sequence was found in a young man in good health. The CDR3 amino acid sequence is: CASSLGSGGETQYF. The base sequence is TGCGCCAGCAGCTTGGGGTCAGGCGGGGAGACCCAGTACTTC.